The T cell receptor beta chain described here comes from a study of cytomegalovirus exposure and HLA in healthy donors. About the study: Findings of an earlier analysis included some 110 million unique TCR beta sequences from some 190 million T cells. Points from the study as a whole: At a 0.05 false discovery rate, a later analysis found 18,000 or so TCR beta sequences to be associated with HLA alleles. Upon later analysis, TCR association rates were observed to vary by HLA locus, being highest for DRB1 and lowest for HLA-C. Common viral pathogens seemed, in a later analysis, to connect with several of the most significant clusters.

On this clone: Antigen: not known. Other DNA sequences in the sample encode the same CDR3.

The CDR3 has 15 residues. With 2 bases clipped from V and 1 base from J, the junction kept 5 bases outside the gene matches. Germline V CDR1 and CDR2: SGHNT, YYREEE (reference sequence). Use of 60 Vbeta and 13 Jbeta primers characterized the PCR. The table came from immunoSEQ multiplex PCR; TCRdb's copy has only in-frame clones and leaves some out. This repertoire shows about 140,000 clones, about 76% found once; its top ten account for about 3.7%. The receptor comes from a male donor in good health and CMV-seronegative. Material: PBMCs. The chain employs TRBV5-4 and TRBJ2-5, with 7 bases identical to TRBD2. The CDR3 DNA follows: TGTGCCAGCAGCTTTTCAACGGGAGGCCAAGAGACCCAGTACTTC. The encoded protein is CASSFSTGGQETQYF.